Listed below are T cell receptor beta chains from one sample, sequenced in a study of blood T cell repertoires in COVID-19. This table comes from immunoSEQ multiplex PCR, and its TCRdb copy is limited to in-frame clones, with some not included. Of approximately 35,000 clones in the sample, approximately 87% were seen once. The sequencing sample was made of peripheral blood. Every receptor here comes from a human donor in a cohort sampled during active COVID-19. The conserved cysteine and the conserved F or W are not part of the CDR3 here. Each record gives: V gene, J gene, CDR3 protein.

TRBV5-5	TRBJ2-3	ASSLGQVPDTQY
TRBV5-1	TRBJ1-2	ASSLFGLDNNYGYT
TRBV6-5	TRBJ1-1	ASSYFDRDTEAF
TRBV6-6	TRBJ1-6	ASSYSGRGDSPLH
TRBV11-2	TRBJ2-1	ASSLDGLAGGSSYNEQF
TRBV27	TRBJ2-1	ASSLARPGLAANRKDDNEQF
TRBV28	TRBJ2-7	ASSLSDSLYEQY
TRBV3-1/TRBV3-2	TRBJ2-5	ASSSTGETQY
TRBV11-2	TRBJ1-6	ASSPIGGYNSPLH
TRBV6-5	TRBJ1-3	ASSSSQGSGNTIY
TRBV7-9	TRBJ2-7	ASRSNVGQIFYEQY
TRBV6-5	TRBJ2-1	ASSYTRDYNNEQF
TRBV4-2	TRBJ2-2	ASDVAGAGTGELF
TRBV27	TRBJ2-1	ASSLGQGRNNEQF
TRBV19	TRBJ1-5	ATNRVGQPQH
TRBV4-3	TRBJ2-3	ASSQDPLSGGVLNTDTQY
TRBV5-1	TRBJ1-2	ASSLTTQSGYT
TRBV3-1/TRBV3-2	TRBJ1-3	ASSLGTGPSGNTIY
TRBV5-1	TRBJ2-2	ASSFRGQGWGGELF
TRBV7-2	TRBJ2-7	ASSRISTGAYEQY
TRBV5-6	TRBJ1-6	ASSYTQGTYNSPLH
TRBV7-9	TRBJ1-2	ASSSLFAGRIYGYT
TRBV5-5	TRBJ2-7	ASSSGETYEQY
TRBV29-1	TRBJ2-3	SLLAGGSDTQY
TRBV28	TRBJ1-4	ASSIQGIHEKLF
TRBV29-1	TRBJ2-1	SVHRATGGSYNEQF
TRBV18	TRBJ2-3	ASAGQGKDTQY
TRBV14	TRBJ2-3	ASSRVAGVTTDTQY
TRBV7-7	TRBJ1-2	ASSLGVVGQAPSKGYT
TRBV4-3	TRBJ2-1	ASSHQTGGYNEQF
TRBV28	TRBJ2-7	ASRYSDRGAYEQY
TRBV20-1	TRBJ2-3	SASRPGGVTDTQY
TRBV2	TRBJ1-4	ASSPRTADNEKLF
TRBV6-2/TRBV6-3	TRBJ1-1	ASSYGGNTEAF
TRBV3-1/TRBV3-2	TRBJ2-2	ASSLAGGGTGELF
TRBV6-5	TRBJ1-2	ASSTGQLGYT
TRBV9	TRBJ1-2	ASSVGRGTGNGYT
TRBV12-3/TRBV12-4	TRBJ2-5	ASSYLGEETQY
TRBV20-1	TRBJ2-5	SASLQGSETQY
TRBV10-1	TRBJ2-1	ASSDYGLRNEQF
TRBV5-1	TRBJ2-1	ASSTGTGENNEQF
TRBV18	TRBJ1-2	ASSPLEGQENGYT
TRBV5-6	TRBJ2-7	ASSLIGTSVHEQY
TRBV19	TRBJ1-5	ASSGPGGNQPQH
TRBV14	TRBJ2-2	ASSLDRGNGELF
TRBV9	TRBJ1-5	ASSAGTTFEPQH
TRBV2	TRBJ2-6	ASTLKSGGSGANVLT
TRBV7-2	TRBJ2-1	ASRRGGPNNEQF
TRBV4-2	TRBJ2-6	ASSKTGDHSGANVLT
TRBV25-1	TRBJ1-6	ASSETRTGNNSPLH
TRBV6-1	TRBJ1-2	ASSETVDLFGYT
TRBV12-3/TRBV12-4	TRBJ1-1	ASSLVRGTEAF
TRBV18	TRBJ2-1	ASSSGTSGYNEQF
TRBV11-1	TRBJ2-4	ASSSDQGRAIQY
TRBV5-4	TRBJ2-5	ASRLGTAKETQY
TRBV7-9	TRBJ2-5	ASSMTGAPQY
TRBV19	TRBJ1-2	ASSISAGGYGYT
TRBV5-4	TRBJ1-3	ASSRGQGIGNTIY
TRBV28	TRBJ2-3	ASRDRATDTQY
TRBV7-9	TRBJ1-4	ASSLLANEKLF